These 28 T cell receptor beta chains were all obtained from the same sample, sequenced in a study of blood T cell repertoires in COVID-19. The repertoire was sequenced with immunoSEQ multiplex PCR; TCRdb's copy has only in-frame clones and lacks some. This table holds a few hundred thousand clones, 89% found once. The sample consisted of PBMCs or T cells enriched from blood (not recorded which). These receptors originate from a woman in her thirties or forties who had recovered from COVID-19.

The CDR3 loop is CARARGPPGNTIYF. The CDR3 coding sequence is TGTGCCAGGGCGAGGGGGCCCCCTGGAAACACCATATATTTT. The gene calls are TRBV24-1 and TRBJ1-3, with TRBD1 matching over 7 bases. Trimming took 11 bases from V and 2 from J; bases not matched to a gene: 8. Germline V gene data show CDR1 as KGHDR and CDR2 as SFDVKD. The CDR3 totals 14 residues.

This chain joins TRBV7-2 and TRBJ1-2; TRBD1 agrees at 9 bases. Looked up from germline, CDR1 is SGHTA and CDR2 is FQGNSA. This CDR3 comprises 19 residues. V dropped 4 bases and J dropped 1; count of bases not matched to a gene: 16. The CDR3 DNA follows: TGTGCCAGCAGCTCACGACCTGGGACAGGGATTCTTATTAACTATGGCTACACCTTC. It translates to CASSSRPGTGILINYGYTF.

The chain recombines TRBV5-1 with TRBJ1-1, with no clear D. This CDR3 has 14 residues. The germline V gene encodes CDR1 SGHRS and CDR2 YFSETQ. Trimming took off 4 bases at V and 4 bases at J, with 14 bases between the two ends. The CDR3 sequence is CASSLNMGGTEAFF. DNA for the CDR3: TGCGCCAGCAGCCTTAACATGGGAGGCACTGAAGCTTTCTTT.

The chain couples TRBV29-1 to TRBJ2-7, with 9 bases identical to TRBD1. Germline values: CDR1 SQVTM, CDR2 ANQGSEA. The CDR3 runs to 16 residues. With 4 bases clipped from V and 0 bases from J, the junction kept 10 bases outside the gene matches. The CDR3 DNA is TGCAGCGTTGGCCGGGAAACAGGGGGCCTCTCCTACGAGCAGTACTTC. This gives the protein CSVGRETGGLSYEQYF.

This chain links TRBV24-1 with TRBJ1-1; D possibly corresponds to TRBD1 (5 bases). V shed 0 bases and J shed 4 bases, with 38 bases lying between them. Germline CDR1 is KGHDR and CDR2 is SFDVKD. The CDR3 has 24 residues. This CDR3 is CATSDLQIGGAVAQGHHSPTEAFF. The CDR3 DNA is TGTGCCACCAGTGATTTGCAAATCGGAGGGGCGGTAGCTCAAGGACATCACTCTCCCACTGAAGCTTTCTTT.

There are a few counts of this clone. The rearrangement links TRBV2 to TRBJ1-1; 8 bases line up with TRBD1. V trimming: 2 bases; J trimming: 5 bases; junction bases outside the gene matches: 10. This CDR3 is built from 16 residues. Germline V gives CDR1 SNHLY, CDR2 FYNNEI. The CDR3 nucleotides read TGTGCCAGCAGTGAAAGTGAAGACAGGGGATGGACTGAAGCTTTCTTT. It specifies CASSESEDRGWTEAFF.

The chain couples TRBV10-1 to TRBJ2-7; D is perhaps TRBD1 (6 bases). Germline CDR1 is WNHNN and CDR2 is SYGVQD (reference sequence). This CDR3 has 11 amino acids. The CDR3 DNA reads TGCGCAGACTACAGGGCGGGCGAGCAGTACTTC. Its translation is CADYRAGEQYF.

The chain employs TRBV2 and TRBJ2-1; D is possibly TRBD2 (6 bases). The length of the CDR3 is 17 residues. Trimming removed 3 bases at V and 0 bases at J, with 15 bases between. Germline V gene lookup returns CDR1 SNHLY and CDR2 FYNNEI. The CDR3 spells CASSERNGLNSYNEQFF. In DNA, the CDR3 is TGTGCCAGCAGTGAGAGGAATGGACTAAACTCCTACAATGAGCAGTTCTTC. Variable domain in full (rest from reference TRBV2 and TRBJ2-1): EPEVTQTPSHQVTQMGQEVILRCVPISNHLYFYWYRQILGQKVEFLVSFYNNEISEKSEIFDDQFSVERPDGSNFTLKIRSTKLEDSAMYFCASSERNGLNSYNEQFFGPGTRLTVL.

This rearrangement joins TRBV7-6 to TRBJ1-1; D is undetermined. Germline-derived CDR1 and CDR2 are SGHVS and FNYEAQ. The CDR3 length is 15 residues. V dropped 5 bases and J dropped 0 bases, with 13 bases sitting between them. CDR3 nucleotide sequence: TGTGCCAGCAGCCAGGTGACAAATATGAACACTGAAGCTTTCTTT. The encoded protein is CASSQVTNMNTEAFF.

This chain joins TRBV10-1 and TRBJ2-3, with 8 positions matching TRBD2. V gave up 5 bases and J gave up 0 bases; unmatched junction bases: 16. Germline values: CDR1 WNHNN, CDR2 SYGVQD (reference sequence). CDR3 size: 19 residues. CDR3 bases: TGCGCCAGCAGTATCGGACTAGCTGGTGTTGTTGAGAGCACAGATACGCAGTATTTT. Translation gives CASSIGLAGVVESTDTQYF.

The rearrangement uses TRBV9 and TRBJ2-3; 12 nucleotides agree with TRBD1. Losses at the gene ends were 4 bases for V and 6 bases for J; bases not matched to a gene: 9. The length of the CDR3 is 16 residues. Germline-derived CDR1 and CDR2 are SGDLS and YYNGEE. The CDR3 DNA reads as TGTGCCAGCAGCACGGGACAGGGGGCGATAACCGATACGCAGTATTTT. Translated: CASSTGQGAITDTQYF.

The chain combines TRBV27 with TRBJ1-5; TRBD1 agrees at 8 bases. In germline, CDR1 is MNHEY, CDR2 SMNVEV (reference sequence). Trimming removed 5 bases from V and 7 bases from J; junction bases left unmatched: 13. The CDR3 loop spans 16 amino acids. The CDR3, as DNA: TGTGCCAGCAGTATACAGGGGGGACGGCTGGGACAGCCCCAGCATTTT. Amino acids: CASSIQGGRLGQPQHF.

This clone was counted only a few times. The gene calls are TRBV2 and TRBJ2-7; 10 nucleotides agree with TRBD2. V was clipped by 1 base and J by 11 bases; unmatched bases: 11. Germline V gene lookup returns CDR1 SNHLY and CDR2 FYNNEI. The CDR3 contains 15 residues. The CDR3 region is CASSEVSSGRSPEYF. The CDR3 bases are TGTGCCAGCAGTGAAGTGAGTAGCGGGAGGTCCCCGGAGTACTTC. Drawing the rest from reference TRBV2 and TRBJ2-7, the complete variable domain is EPEVTQTPSHQVTQMGQEVILRCVPISNHLYFYWYRQILGQKVEFLVSFYNNEISEKSEIFDDQFSVERPDGSNFTLKIRSTKLEDSAMYFCASSEVSSGRSPEYFGPGTRLTVT.

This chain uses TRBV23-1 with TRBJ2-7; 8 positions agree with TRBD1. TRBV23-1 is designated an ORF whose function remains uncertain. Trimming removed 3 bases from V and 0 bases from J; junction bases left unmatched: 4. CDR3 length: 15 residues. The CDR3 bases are TGCGCCAGCAGTCATCCGGACAGGGTCTCCTACGAGCAGTACTTC. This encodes CASSHPDRVSYEQYF.

The CDR3 DNA reads as TGTGCCAGCAGTCTGGACAGGTCGAGCACTGAAGCTTTCTTT. Residues: CASSLDRSSTEAFF. The chain joins TRBV2 to TRBJ1-1; 7 bases line up with TRBD1. Germline trimming cut 5 bases from V and 4 bases from J; bases unmatched to any gene: 7. Germline V CDR1 and CDR2: SNHLY, FYNNEI. This CDR3 region has 14 residues.

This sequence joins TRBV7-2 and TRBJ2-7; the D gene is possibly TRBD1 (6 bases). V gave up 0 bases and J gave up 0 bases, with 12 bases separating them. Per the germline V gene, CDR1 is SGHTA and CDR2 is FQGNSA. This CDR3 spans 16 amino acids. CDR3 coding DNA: TGTGCCAGCAGCTTAGCCGTTCAGGGGCTCTCCTACGAGCAGTACTTC. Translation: CASSLAVQGLSYEQYF.

The CDR3 coding sequence is TGCAGCGCCGGGACAAGCTCCTACGAGCAGTACTTC. Translating it yields CSAGTSSYEQYF. This chain uses TRBV29-1 with TRBJ2-7; TRBD1 might be the D (6 bases). CDR3 length equals 12 residues. CDR1 and CDR2 from the germline V gene are SQVTM and ANQGSEA. Trimming left V 7 bases short and J 0 bases short, with 10 bases between.

The CDR3, as DNA: TGTGCCAGCAGTTTATCCCCGACAGGGAAGGTTAATCAGCCCCAGCATTTT. It codes for CASSLSPTGKVNQPQHF. The chain has TRBV28 and TRBJ1-5; 7 nucleotides align to TRBD1. This CDR3 is 17 amino acids long. Germline V lookup: CDR1 MDHEN, CDR2 SYDVKM. Trimming took 1 base from V and 4 from J; bases not matched to a gene: 10.

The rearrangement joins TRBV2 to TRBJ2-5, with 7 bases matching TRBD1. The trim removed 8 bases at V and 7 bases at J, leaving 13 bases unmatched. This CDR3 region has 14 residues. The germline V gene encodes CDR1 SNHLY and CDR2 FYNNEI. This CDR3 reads CASSLEGASRTQYF. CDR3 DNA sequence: TGTGCCAGCTCCCTCGAGGGGGCTAGCCGGACCCAGTACTTC.

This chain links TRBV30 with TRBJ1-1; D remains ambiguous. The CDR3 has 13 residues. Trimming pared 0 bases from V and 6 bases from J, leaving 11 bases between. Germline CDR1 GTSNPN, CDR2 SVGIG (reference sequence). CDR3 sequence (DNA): TGTGCCTGGAGTGTCTGGTCAGGCGCTGAAGCTTTCTTT. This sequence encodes CAWSVWSGAEAFF. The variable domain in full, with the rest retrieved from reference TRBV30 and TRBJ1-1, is SQTIHQWPATLVQPVGSPLSLECTVEGTSNPNLYWYRQAAGRGLQLLFYSVGIGQISSEVPQNLSASRPQDRQFILSSKKLLLSDSGFYLCAWSVWSGAEAFFGQGTRLTVV.

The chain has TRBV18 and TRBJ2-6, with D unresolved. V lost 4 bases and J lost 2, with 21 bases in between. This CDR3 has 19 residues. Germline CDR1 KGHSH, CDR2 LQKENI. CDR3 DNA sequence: TGTGCCAGCTCACTTCTACCAGGCAGGAACCTCCCTGGGGCCAACGTCCTGACTTTC. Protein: CASSLLPGRNLPGANVLTF.

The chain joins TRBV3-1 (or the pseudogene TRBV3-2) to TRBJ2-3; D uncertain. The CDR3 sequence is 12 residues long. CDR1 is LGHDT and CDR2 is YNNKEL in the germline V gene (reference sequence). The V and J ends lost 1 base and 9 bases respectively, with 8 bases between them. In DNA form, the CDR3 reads TGTGCCAGCAGCCAAGTGTCCAGGACGCAGTATTTT. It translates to CASSQVSRTQYF.

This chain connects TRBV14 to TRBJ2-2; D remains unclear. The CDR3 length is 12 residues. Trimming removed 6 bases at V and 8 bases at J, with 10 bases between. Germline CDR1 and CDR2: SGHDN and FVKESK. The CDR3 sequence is CASRQPLGELFF. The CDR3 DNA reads TGTGCCAGCAGACAGCCCTTAGGGGAGCTGTTTTTT.

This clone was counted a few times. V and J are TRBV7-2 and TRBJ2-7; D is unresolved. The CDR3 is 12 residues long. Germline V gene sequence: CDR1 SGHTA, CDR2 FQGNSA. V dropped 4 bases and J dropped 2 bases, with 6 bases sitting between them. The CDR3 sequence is CASSSNPYEQYF. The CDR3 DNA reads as TGTGCCAGCAGCTCTAACCCCTACGAGCAGTACTTC. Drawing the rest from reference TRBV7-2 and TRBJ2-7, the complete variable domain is GAGVSQSPSNKVTEKGKDVELRCDPISGHTALYWYRQSLGQGLEFLIYFQGNSAPDKSGLPSDRFSAERTGGSVSTLTIQRTQQEDSAVYLCASSSNPYEQYFGPGTRLTVT.

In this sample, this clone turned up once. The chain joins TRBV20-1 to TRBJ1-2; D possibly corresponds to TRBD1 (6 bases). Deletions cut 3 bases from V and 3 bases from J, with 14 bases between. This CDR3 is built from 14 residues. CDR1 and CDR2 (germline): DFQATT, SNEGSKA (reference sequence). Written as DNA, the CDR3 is TGCAGTGCTAGTTTAACAGGGTCTCACTATGGCTACACCTTC. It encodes CSASLTGSHYGYTF.

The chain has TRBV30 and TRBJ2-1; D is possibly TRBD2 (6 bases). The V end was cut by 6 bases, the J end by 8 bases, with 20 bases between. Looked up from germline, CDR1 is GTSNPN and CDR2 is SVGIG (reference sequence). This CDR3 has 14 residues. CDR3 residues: CACPTPGLTHEQFF. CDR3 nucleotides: TGTGCCTGTCCTACTCCGGGACTCACCCATGAGCAGTTCTTC.

The CDR3 bases are TGTGCCAGTAGTATAGTCGCTAGCGGGAATGAGCAGTTCTTC. Its protein product is CASSIVASGNEQFF. The V call is TRBV19, the J call TRBJ2-1; 8 bases agree with TRBD2. Germline V gene data show CDR1 as LNHDA and CDR2 as SQIVND (reference sequence). The ends lost 1 base at V and 7 bases at J; junction bases unmatched: 3. The CDR3 is made up of 14 amino acids.

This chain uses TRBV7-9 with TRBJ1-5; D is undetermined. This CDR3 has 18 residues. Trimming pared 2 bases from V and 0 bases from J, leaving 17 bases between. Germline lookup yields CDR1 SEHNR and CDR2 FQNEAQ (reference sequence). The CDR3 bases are TGTGCCAGCAGCTTACAAGGAGTCGGTCTTTATAGCAATCAGCCCCAGCATTTT. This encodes CASSLQGVGLYSNQPQHF. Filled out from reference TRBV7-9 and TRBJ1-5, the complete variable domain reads DTGVSQNPRHKITKRGQNVTFRCDPISEHNRLYWYRQTLGQGPEFLTYFQNEAQLEKSRLLSDRFSAERPKGSFSTLEIQRTEQGDSAMYLCASSLQGVGLYSNQPQHFGDGTRLSIL.